These 28 T cell receptor beta chains originate from one sample sequenced in a study of cytomegalovirus exposure and HLA in healthy donors. Measured with immunoSEQ multiplex PCR; TCRdb has only the in-frame clones, and not every one. The top ten clones hold more than 0.9% of a sample with 60,000 to 65,000 clones, 90% to 96% of them seen once. The sequenced sample consisted of PBMCs. The receptor source for this set is a woman younger than 35 in good health and CMV-seronegative.

The rearrangement links TRBV6-5 to TRBJ1-1; D is ambiguous. Germline V gene lookup returns CDR1 MNHEY and CDR2 SVGAGI. The CDR3 is made up of 13 amino acids. Trimming removed 1 base from V and 3 bases from J, with 6 bases in between. This CDR3 reads CASSYWEDTEAFF. The CDR3 nucleotides are TGTGCCAGCAGTTACTGGGAGGACACTGAAGCTTTCTTT.

This chain uses TRBV6-1 with TRBJ1-1, with unresolved D. Trimming removed 2 bases at V and 5 bases at J, with 3 bases between. The CDR3 sequence is 11 residues long. Germline V CDR1 and CDR2: MNHNS, SASEGT. CDR3 protein: CASSERTEAFF. The CDR3 DNA follows: TGTGCCAGCAGTGAACGGACTGAAGCTTTCTTT.

V and J are TRBV29-1 and TRBJ2-3, with TRBD1 identical over 8 bases. The CDR3 runs 14 residues. Germline assignment: CDR1 SQVTM and CDR2 ANQGSEA. Germline trimming cut 7 bases from V and 2 bases from J; bases unmatched to any gene: 8. The CDR3 DNA follows: TGCAGCGCGGCCCCGGGACAGGCCACAGATACGCAGTATTTT. Amino acids: CSAAPGQATDTQYF.

This rearrangement joins TRBV6-1 to TRBJ1-3; D unclear. The germline V gene has CDR1 MNHNS and CDR2 SASEGT. With 0 bases removed from V and 6 bases from J, the gap between germline ends came to 9 bases. CDR3 length: 14 amino acids. CDR3 loop: CASSEAVVPNTIYF. DNA of the CDR3: TGTGCCAGCAGTGAAGCGGTAGTCCCAAACACCATATATTTT.

The V call is TRBV30, the J call TRBJ2-1; D is perhaps TRBD2 (6 bases). CDR1 is GTSNPN and CDR2 is SVGIG in the germline V gene (reference sequence). The CDR3 has 15 amino acids. The V and J ends lost 5 bases and 0 bases respectively, with 14 bases between them. CDR3 amino acids: CAWGLTRSSYNEQFF. CDR3 bases: TGTGCCTGGGGACTAACGAGGAGCTCCTACAATGAGCAGTTCTTC.

The CDR3 sequence is CASTLGRTGEKLFF. The CDR3 bases are TGTGCCAGTACCCTGGGGAGGACGGGCGAAAAACTGTTTTTT. The rearrangement links TRBV19 to TRBJ1-4; D uncertain. There are 14 residues in the CDR3. Deletions cut 7 bases from V and 8 bases from J, with 17 bases between. Germline V gene lookup returns CDR1 LNHDA and CDR2 SQIVND (reference sequence).

J is TRBJ2-3 and V is TRBV19; D may be TRBD2 (5 bases). The CDR3 is 14 amino acids. Trimming shortened V by 6 bases and J by 8 bases, and 18 bases separated the two germline ends. The germline CDR1 and CDR2 sequences are LNHDA and SQIVND (reference sequence). CDR3 coding DNA: TGTGCCAGTAGGTTTGATGGAGGTTATGGTACGCAGTATTTT. Translation gives CASRFDGGYGTQYF.

In DNA, the CDR3 is TGTGCCAGCATCGGGGGGAGGTTGATATCGAACACCGGGGAGCTGTTTTTT. It yields the protein CASIGGRLISNTGELFF. V is TRBV7-8 and J is TRBJ2-2, with 7 positions matching TRBD2. V gave up 7 bases and J gave up 0 bases; unmatched junction bases: 11. CDR1 is SGHVS, CDR2 FQNEAQ, per germline. The CDR3 is 17 residues long.

This sequence joins TRBV30 and TRBJ2-2; D is possibly TRBD1 (5 bases). The CDR3 length is 14 residues. Trimming took off 4 bases at V and 4 bases at J, with 13 bases between the two ends. Germline assignment: CDR1 GTSNPN and CDR2 SVGIG (reference sequence). The DNA of the CDR3 is TGTGCCTGGAACCCACGACAGCTCACCGGGGAGCTGTTTTTT. The encoded protein is CAWNPRQLTGELFF.

The gene calls are TRBV7-9 and TRBJ1-6; a possible D gene is TRBD1 (5 bases). The CDR3 is made up of 14 amino acids. V lost 5 bases and J lost 7, with 12 bases in between. Germline V CDR1 and CDR2: SEHNR, FQNEAQ (reference sequence). CDR3 sequence: CASSQGAGNSPLHF. DNA of the CDR3: TGTGCCAGCAGCCAGGGCGCGGGGAATTCACCCCTCCACTTT.

The chain has TRBV28 and TRBJ2-7; TRBD2 matches at 8 bases. Trimming removed 4 bases from V and 9 bases from J; junction bases left unmatched: 14. Germline V gives CDR1 MDHEN, CDR2 SYDVKM. This CDR3 region has 15 residues. The CDR3 loop reads CASSSPGREDTGQYF. The CDR3 DNA is TGTGCCAGCAGTTCCCCGGGGCGGGAGGATACCGGGCAGTACTTC.

The table lists this clone with a count of one. V is TRBV15 and J is TRBJ2-7; D is possibly TRBD2 (6 bases). V dropped 5 bases and J dropped 0 bases, with 17 bases sitting between them. Germline CDR1 and CDR2: LNHNV and YYDKDF (reference sequence). This CDR3 contains 16 residues. The CDR3 sequence: CATSSSGLPRSYEQYF. For the CDR3, the DNA is TGTGCCACCAGCTCCAGCGGGCTACCCCGCTCCTACGAGCAGTACTTC.

The chain is built from TRBV7-2 and TRBJ2-1; D ambiguous. The germline V gene encodes CDR1 SGHTA and CDR2 FQGNSA. V lost 4 bases to trimming and J lost 0 bases, with 10 bases between them. The CDR3 loop spans 15 amino acids. CDR3 loop: CASSSRVSSYNEQFF. CDR3 nucleotide sequence: TGTGCCAGCAGCTCCCGTGTGAGCTCCTACAATGAGCAGTTCTTC.

The chain links TRBV10-2 to TRBJ1-2; tentative D call: TRBD1 (5 bases). The CDR3 consists of 13 residues. The V gene lost 8 bases and the J gene lost 8 bases, with 18 bases spanning the gap. CDR1 and CDR2 (germline): WSHSY, SAAADI. The CDR3 reads CASGTPREGGYTF. The DNA of the CDR3 is TGCGCCAGCGGCACCCCCAGGGAAGGGGGCTACACCTTC.

This chain uses TRBV6-1 with TRBJ1-4, with D possibly being TRBD1 (5 bases). V lost 2 bases to trimming and J lost 8 bases, with 18 bases between them. CDR3 length: 16 amino acids. Germline V gene sequence: CDR1 MNHNS, CDR2 SASEGT. The CDR3 sequence is CASSESVGRRGEKLFF. For the CDR3, the DNA is TGTGCCAGCAGTGAAAGCGTGGGGCGGCGGGGGGAAAAACTGTTTTTT.

The chain joins TRBV27 to TRBJ2-5, with TRBD2 matching 10 bases. Germline trimming cut 2 bases from V and 7 bases from J; bases unmatched to any gene: 7. This CDR3 spans 15 amino acids. The germline gives CDR1 MNHEY, CDR2 SMNVEV (reference sequence). The CDR3 protein is CASSLGSGRIGTQYF. The CDR3 DNA reads as TGTGCCAGCAGTTTAGGTAGCGGGAGGATTGGGACCCAGTACTTC.

The chain has TRBV7-9 and TRBJ2-2; 8 bases map to TRBD2. Germline CDR1 reads SEHNR; CDR2 reads FQNEAQ (reference sequence). Germline trimming cut 4 bases from V and 0 bases from J; bases unmatched to any gene: 4. The CDR3 has 16 residues. The CDR3 nucleotides read TGTGCCAGCAGCTCGGCGGGGGGCCCGAACACCGGGGAGCTGTTTTTT. This codes for CASSSAGGPNTGELFF.

The chain recombines TRBV4-2 with TRBJ2-7; 12 bases are shared with TRBD2. CDR3 length equals 21 residues. Losses at the gene ends were 0 bases for V and 3 bases for J; bases not matched to a gene: 18. Germline V gene sequence: CDR1 LGHNA, CDR2 YNFKEQ. The CDR3 bases are TGTGCCAGCAGCCAAGATCTCTTGACTAGCGGGAGAGGGGGGGACTACTACGAGCAGTACTTC. This translates into CASSQDLLTSGRGGDYYEQYF.

This clone was seen only once. V and J are TRBV11-2 and TRBJ2-7; D remains unclear. The CDR3 contains 15 residues. Trimming took 0 bases from V and 4 from J, leaving 13 bases between them. Per germline, CDR1 SGHAT and CDR2 FQNNGV. CDR3 sequence reads: CASSLDKAADYEQYF. CDR3 bases: TGTGCCAGCAGCTTAGATAAGGCGGCAGATTACGAGCAGTACTTC.

The chain couples TRBV9 to TRBJ2-5, with 7 bases that match TRBD2. Germline loops: CDR1 SGDLS, CDR2 YYNGEE. This CDR3 has 15 amino acids. With 2 bases clipped from V and 2 bases from J, the junction kept 6 bases outside the gene matches. CDR3 amino acids: CASSVSPSGQETQYF. The CDR3 DNA is TGTGCCAGCAGCGTTTCCCCTAGCGGACAAGAGACCCAGTACTTC.

The chain combines TRBV7-2 with TRBJ2-1; 8 bases are a match to TRBD1. The CDR3 spans 15 residues. Germline CDR1 SGHTA, CDR2 FQGNSA. J was trimmed by 2 bases and V by 5 bases; bases with no gene match: 5. CDR3 loop: CASSGGQGTYNEQFF. CDR3 coding DNA: TGTGCCAGCAGCGGCGGACAGGGAACCTACAATGAGCAGTTCTTC.

This chain connects TRBV11-2 to TRBJ2-7; D unclear. CDR1 is SGHAT, CDR2 FQNNGV, per germline. The CDR3 contains 13 residues. V lost 5 bases, J lost 0 bases, and 8 bases lay in between. Written as DNA, the CDR3 is TGTGCCAGCAGCCAACCTACCTCCTACGAGCAGTACTTC. Translation: CASSQPTSYEQYF.

The rearrangement joins TRBV11-2 to TRBJ1-1; 7 bases line up with TRBD1. CDR3 length: 16 amino acids. Germline CDR1 reads SGHAT; CDR2 reads FQNNGV. Losses at the gene ends were 5 bases for V and 5 bases for J; bases not matched to a gene: 14. The chain's CDR3 is CASSVQGTVSKTEAFF. The CDR3 DNA is TGTGCCAGCAGCGTACAGGGGACGGTCTCAAAAACTGAAGCTTTCTTT.

The CDR3 reads CASSLGGLEYEQYF. The CDR3 DNA reads as TGTGCCAGCAGCCTTGGGGGACTAGAGTACGAGCAGTACTTC. The chain carries TRBV9 and TRBJ2-7; 8 bases match TRBD2. J gave up 4 bases and V 4 bases, and 7 bases lay outside the gene matches. The germline gives CDR1 SGDLS, CDR2 YYNGEE. This CDR3 comprises 14 residues.

The chain has TRBV19 and TRBJ1-3; D possibly corresponds to TRBD1 (6 bases). This CDR3 spans 16 amino acids. The V and J ends lost 7 bases and 3 bases respectively, with 19 bases between them. Germline V gene lookup returns CDR1 LNHDA and CDR2 SQIVND (reference sequence). In nucleotides, the CDR3 is TGTGCCAGTACCCGGGTGGGGGCAGGCGGTGGAAACACCATATATTTT. As protein: CASTRVGAGGGNTIYF. The full variable domain, its missing parts supplied by reference TRBV19 and TRBJ1-3, is DGGITQSPKYLFRKEGQNVTLSCEQNLNHDAMYWYRQDPGQGLRLIYYSQIVNDFQKGDIAEGYSVSREKKESFPLTVTSAQKNPTAFYLCASTRVGAGGGNTIYFGEGSWLTVV.

The chain has TRBV6-6 and TRBJ2-7; the match to TRBD2 covers 9 bases. V trimming: 7 bases; J trimming: 4 bases; junction bases outside the gene matches: 5. Germline V gene sequence: CDR1 MNHNY, CDR2 SVGAGI (reference sequence). The length of the CDR3 is 13 residues. The CDR3 is CASTPSGAYEQYF. Here the CDR3 DNA reads TGTGCCAGCACCCCTAGCGGGGCATACGAGCAGTACTTC.

V usage is TRBV5-1 and J usage is TRBJ1-1; TRBD1 matches 8 bases. This CDR3 comprises 15 residues. Looked up from germline, CDR1 is SGHRS and CDR2 is YFSETQ. The J segment lost 3 bases and the V segment lost 4 bases, leaving 8 bases of the junction unmatched. The CDR3 region has the DNA TGCGCCAGCAGCATACCGACAGGGGTGGACACTGAAGCTTTCTTT. As protein: CASSIPTGVDTEAFF.

This clone has just one count. V is TRBV7-9 and J is TRBJ1-3; D not resolved. V lost 6 bases and J lost 4, with 13 bases in between. Germline CDR1 SEHNR, CDR2 FQNEAQ (reference sequence). The CDR3 is 14 amino acids. The CDR3 DNA is TGTGCCAGCAGTGATCTAGGCCGGGGAAACACCATATATTTT. Translated: CASSDLGRGNTIYF.